This is a list of T cell receptor beta chains from one sample in a study of early T cells in non-severe SARS-CoV-2 infection. TCRdb recomputed calls from the 5' RACE reads with MiXCR, one row per CDR3 protein. Here the sample spans tens of thousands of distinct CDR3 sequences, roughly 6% being singletons. Sequenced material: whole blood. The receptors derive from an adult who was a healthcare worker with PCR-confirmed SARS-CoV-2 infection or an uninfected control (not recorded which). Each CDR3 is given with its conserved first and last residue. A D gene is named only where the DNA matches it firmly. Size is stated for part of the rows, as once, few or many counts, or as a class when the clone is expanded.

J gene,D gene,clone size,V gene,CDR3 protein,CDR3 DNA
TRBJ2-5,NA,many,TRBV11-2,CASSSVSGQETQYF,TGTGCCAGCAGCTCCGTCAGTGGGCAAGAGACCCAGTACTTC
TRBJ2-2,TRBD1,NA,TRBV20-1,CSATPGQGTAGELFF,TGCAGTGCTACCCCGGGACAGGGAACCGCCGGGGAGCTGTTTTTT
TRBJ1-1,NA,many,TRBV6-5,CASVGGLMNTEAFF,TGTGCCAGCGTTGGGGGACTTATGAACACTGAAGCTTTCTTT
TRBJ2-3,TRBD1,many,TRBV24-1,CATSDSRTGTDTQYF,TGTGCCACCAGTGACTCGAGGACAGGGACGGATACGCAGTATTTT
TRBJ2-1,NA,few,TRBV28,CASSQQVFGQFF,TGTGCCAGCAGTCAACAGGTTTTTGGGCAGTTCTTC
TRBJ1-6,NA,many,TRBV5-6,CASSVSGTIDSPLHF,TGTGCCAGCAGCGTCTCCGGGACGATCGATTCACCCCTCCACTTT
TRBJ1-1,NA,NA,TRBV5-6,CASSLRRNTEAFF,TGTGCCAGCAGTTTACGGCGGAACACTGAAGCTTTCTTT
TRBJ2-2,NA,NA,TRBV7-8,CASSLPSWGQPNTGELFF,TGTGCCAGCAGCTTACCTTCCTGGGGGCAGCCCAACACCGGGGAGCTGTTTTTT
TRBJ1-6,NA,many,TRBV12-3/TRBV12-4,CASSLGVEAGRSPLHF,TGTGCCAGCAGCTTGGGGGTCGAAGCAGGTCGCTCACCCCTCCACTTT
TRBJ1-5,NA,many,TRBV28,CASSLLGGSNQPQHF,TGTGCCAGCAGTTTACTGGGGGGGAGCAATCAGCCCCAGCATTTT
TRBJ1-1,TRBD1,many,TRBV10-3,CAISETGTGKAATEAFF,TGTGCCATCAGCGAGACCGGGACAGGGAAAGCTGCCACTGAAGCTTTCTTT
TRBJ2-1,TRBD2,many,TRBV20-1,CSARSLAGDNEQFF,TGCAGTGCTAGATCCCTAGCGGGTGACAATGAGCAGTTCTTC
TRBJ2-1,TRBD1,few,TRBV11-3,CASSPNGTGYHNEQFF,TGTGCCAGCAGCCCTAACGGGACAGGGTACCACAATGAGCAGTTCTTC
TRBJ2-3,TRBD2,many,TRBV7-8,CASRPRPGGLAGTDTQYF,TGTGCCAGCAGACCACGCCCGGGGGGGCTAGCAGGCACAGATACGCAGTATTTT
TRBJ2-2,NA,many,TRBV18,CASSPGAGELFF,TGTGCCAGCTCACCAGGGGCCGGGGAGCTGTTTTTT
TRBJ1-2,TRBD1,few,TRBV6-5,CASSPTGDGYTF,TGTGCCAGCAGTCCGACAGGGGATGGCTACACCTTC
TRBJ1-1,NA,NA,TRBV18,CASSPDRKTEAFF,TGTGCCAGCTCACCCGACAGGAAGACTGAAGCTTTCTTT